The clone carrying this T cell receptor (beta chain) has a handful of counts. Its antigen is undetermined. TCRdb re-derived calls from the RT-PCR reads in MiXCR, one entry per CDR3 protein. The sample has 430,000 or so distinct CDR3 sequences, over 9.5% seen once; the top ten hold 12%. Trimming removed 4 bases from V and 4 bases from J; junction bases left unmatched: 9. Germline V gene sequence: CDR1 MNHNS, CDR2 SASEGT. The length of the CDR3 is 15 residues. The record originates from a study of response to subunit inactivated influenza vaccine. Study outcomes and limitations: It was the authors' suggestion that each seasonal influenza vaccination recruits few new T cells.

The sequence was collected from a man aged 45 to 65 who received an inactivated influenza vaccine. Specimen: PBMCs from blood, collected about 6 weeks after vaccination. V and J are TRBV6-1 and TRBJ2-7; 8 nucleotides line up with TRBD2. In DNA form, the CDR3 reads TGTGCCAGCAGTGCCCTCCGGGGGGGTATATACGAGCAGTACTTC. This codes for CASSALRGGIYEQYF.